The present T cell receptor (beta chain) was sequenced within a study of blood T cell repertoires in COVID-19. Profiled with immunoSEQ multiplex PCR; TCRdb holds only in-frame clones, not every one. The sample includes 110,000 to 150,000 clones, over 65% of them seen just once. Residents of approximately 25 US areas, aged about 18 to 100 years, made up the participants. Sequenced input: PBMCs or T cells enriched from blood (not recorded which). The sequence came from a woman between 50 and 59 years old who had recovered from COVID-19.

The CDR3 nucleotides read TGTGCCAGCAGCCAAGCGTCGTCCGACGAGCAGTACTTC. This sequence encodes CASSQASSDEQYF. The genes are TRBV3-1 (or the pseudogene TRBV3-2) and TRBJ2-7, with D uncertain. V was pared by 1 base and J by 5 bases, with 9 bases between. This CDR3 comprises 13 residues. The germline V gene has CDR1 LGHDT and CDR2 YNNKEL (reference sequence).